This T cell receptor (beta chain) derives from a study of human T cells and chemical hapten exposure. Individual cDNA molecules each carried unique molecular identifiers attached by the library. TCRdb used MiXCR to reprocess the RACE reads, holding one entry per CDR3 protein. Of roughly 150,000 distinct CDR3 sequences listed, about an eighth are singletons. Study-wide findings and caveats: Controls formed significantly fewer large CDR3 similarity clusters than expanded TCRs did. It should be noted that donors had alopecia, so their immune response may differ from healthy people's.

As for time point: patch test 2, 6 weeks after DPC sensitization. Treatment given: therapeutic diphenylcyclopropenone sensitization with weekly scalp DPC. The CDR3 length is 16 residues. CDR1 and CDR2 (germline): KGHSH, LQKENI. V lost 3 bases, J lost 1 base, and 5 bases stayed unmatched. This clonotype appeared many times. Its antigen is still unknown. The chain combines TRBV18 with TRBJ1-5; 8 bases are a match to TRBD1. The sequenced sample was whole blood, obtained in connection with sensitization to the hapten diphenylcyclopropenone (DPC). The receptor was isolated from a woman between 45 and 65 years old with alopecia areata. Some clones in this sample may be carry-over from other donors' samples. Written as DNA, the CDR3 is TGTGCCAGCTCACCCCAGGGGGCTGACAGCAATCAGCCCCAGCATTTT. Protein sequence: CASSPQGADSNQPQHF.